These T cell receptor beta chains were read from a single sample in a study of beta chain features in type 1 diabetes. The method was immunoSEQ multiplex PCR; TCRdb's version includes in-frame clones alone and lacks a portion of them. This repertoire shows 600,000 to 700,000 clones, around an eighth found once; its top ten account for approximately 0.022%. Sequencing input: naive CD4+ T cells from blood. The source is a man aged 18 to 30 with type 1 diabetes. The CDR3 runs from the conserved cysteine through the conserved F or W. D genes are given only for firm matches. Only some rows state a clone size, as once, few, many or a class for expanded clones.

>TRBD2|-|TRBJ2-1|TRBV7-2
CASSSTWASGATYNEQFF
TGTGCCAGCAGCTCTACCTGGGCTAGCGGGGCAACTTACAATGAGCAGTTCTTC
>-|-|TRBJ2-2|TRBV2
CASSLRQQPNTGELFF
TGTGCCAGCAGTCTGCGACAGCAACCGAACACCGGGGAGCTGTTTTTT
>-|-|TRBJ2-3|TRBV30
CAWSSGGPEYSTDTQYF
TGTGCCTGGAGTTCCGGGGGGCCGGAGTATAGCACAGATACGCAGTATTTT
>-|few|TRBJ2-6|TRBV7-9
CASSPREGVLTF
TGTGCCAGCAGCCCGCGTGAGGGCGTCCTGACTTTC
>TRBD1|-|TRBJ2-1|TRBV27
CASSPGTGVMGEQFF
TGTGCCAGCAGTCCCGGGACAGGGGTTATGGGTGAGCAGTTCTTC
>-|many|TRBJ1-4|TRBV23-1
CASRQPDRDEKLFF
TGCGCCAGCCGACAGCCCGATCGAGATGAAAAACTGTTTTTT
>-|-|TRBJ2-5|TRBV6-6
CASSYSTSAETQYF
TGTGCCAGCAGTTACTCAACGTCAGCGGAGACCCAGTACTTC
>-|few|TRBJ2-1|TRBV15
CATSREGDLYNEQFF
TGTGCCACCAGCAGAGAGGGGGATCTCTACAATGAGCAGTTCTTC
>-|few|TRBJ2-7|TRBV29-1
CSVKRDYEQYF
TGCAGCGTCAAGCGCGACTACGAGCAGTACTTC
>-|-|TRBJ1-1|TRBV25-1
CASSTPTEAFF
TGTGCCAGCAGTACTCCAACCGAAGCTTTCTTT
>-|few|TRBJ2-3|TRBV6-1
CATRVSGLSLDTQYF
TGTGCCACCCGGGTGTCGGGGCTTTCTTTAGATACGCAGTATTTT
>-|-|TRBJ2-5|TRBV5-1
CASSASTGIQETQYF
TGCGCCAGCAGCGCCAGCACAGGGATACAAGAGACCCAGTACTTC
>TRBD1|few|TRBJ1-6|TRBV13
CASSLGDRGNSPLHF
TGTGCCAGCAGCTTAGGGGACAGGGGAAATTCACCCCTCCACTTT
>TRBD2|-|TRBJ2-5|TRBV4-1
CASSQGLAGGLQETQYF
TGCGCCAGCAGCCAAGGTCTAGCGGGGGGCCTCCAAGAGACCCAGTACTTC
>TRBD2|few|TRBJ2-1|TRBV27
CASSPLAGGLIYNEQFF
TGTGCCAGCAGTCCGCTAGCGGGGGGGCTTATCTACAATGAGCAGTTCTTC
>-|-|TRBJ1-3|TRBV30
CAWNPEGSGNTIYF
TGTGCCTGGAATCCCGAGGGCTCTGGAAACACCATATATTTT
>TRBD1|-|TRBJ2-3|TRBV7-9
CASSWTGDPDTQYF
TGTGCCAGCAGCTGGACAGGGGACCCAGATACGCAGTATTTT
>-|few|TRBJ2-3|TRBV6-6
CATKRPTSTDTQYF
TGTGCCACAAAGCGGCCTACTAGCACAGATACGCAGTATTTT
>TRBD2|few|TRBJ2-7|TRBV7-9
CASSLAQSPDILGGYEQYF
TGTGCCAGCAGCTTAGCCCAAAGCCCAGACATCCTCGGGGGGTACGAGCAGTACTTC
>TRBD1|-|TRBJ1-5|TRBV19
CASDDRDWTGNQPQHF
TGTGCCAGTGACGACAGGGACTGGACCGGCAATCAGCCCCAGCATTTT
>-|once|TRBJ2-2|TRBV14
CASSQVRVDTGELFF
TGTGCCAGCAGCCAAGTAAGGGTGGACACCGGGGAGCTGTTTTTT
>TRBD1|-|TRBJ1-2|TRBV14
CASSPSGTGHYGYTF
TGTGCCAGCAGCCCATCCGGGACAGGACACTATGGCTACACCTTC
>-|-|TRBJ2-7|TRBV29-1
CSVDSGSDYEQYF
TGCAGCGTGGACAGTGGCTCTGACTACGAGCAGTACTTC
>-|few|TRBJ1-1|TRBV10-3
CARRVLAAFF
TGTGCCCGGCGGGTGTTGGCCGCTTTCTTT
>TRBD1|few|TRBJ2-3|TRBV7-3
CASSSLPRGPDTQYF
TGTGCCAGCAGCTCCCTGCCGAGGGGGCCAGATACGCAGTATTTT
>-|-|TRBJ1-1|TRBV19
CASSRDLAEAFF
TGTGCCAGTAGTAGGGATCTCGCTGAAGCTTTCTTT
>-|few|TRBJ2-2|TRBV9
CASSVQSAGDTGELFF
TGTGCCAGCAGCGTCCAGTCGGCAGGGGACACCGGGGAGCTGTTTTTT
>TRBD1|few|TRBJ1-2|TRBV6-5
CASSSLTGDYGYTF
TGTGCCAGCAGTTCGCTAACAGGGGACTATGGCTACACCTTC
>-|-|TRBJ2-3|TRBV10-2
CASSLPPLTIFAQYF
TGCGCCAGCAGTCTGCCCCCTCTGACTATCTTCGCGCAGTATTTT
>TRBD1|few|TRBJ2-7|TRBV4-1
CASSGTGTGPYEQYF
TGCGCCAGCAGCGGAACCGGGACAGGGCCCTACGAGCAGTACTTC
>TRBD1|-|TRBJ2-1|TRBV7-8
CASSSQYRGDEQFF
TGTGCCAGCAGCTCCCAATACAGGGGCGATGAGCAGTTCTTC
>TRBD1|few|TRBJ1-6|TRBV6-5
CASSYSGTGGSPLHF
TGTGCCAGCAGTTATTCAGGGACAGGGGGTTCACCCCTCCACTTT
>TRBD1|-|TRBJ1-1|TRBV27
CASSLFPTTGFITEAFF
TGTGCCAGCAGTTTATTCCCTACGACAGGGTTTATCACTGAAGCTTTCTTT
>TRBD1|-|TRBJ2-7|TRBV7-9
CASSPGQGANEQYF
TGTGCCAGCAGTCCGGGACAGGGGGCCAACGAGCAGTACTTC
>-|few|TRBJ2-5|TRBV19
CASSGQPLQETQYF
TGTGCCAGTAGTGGCCAGCCCCTACAAGAGACCCAGTACTTC
>-|few|TRBJ1-1|TRBV15
CATSRVWAANTEAFF
TGTGCCACCAGCAGAGTATGGGCAGCGAACACTGAAGCTTTCTTT
>-|few|TRBJ2-3|TRBV6-5
CASSYTLDRTDTQYF
TGTGCCAGCAGTTACACCTTAGACCGCACAGATACGCAGTATTTT
>TRBD1|few|TRBJ2-7|TRBV9
CASSVRGQGLGEQYF
TGTGCCAGCAGCGTGAGGGGACAGGGACTGGGAGAGCAGTACTTC
>-|-|TRBJ1-4|TRBV4-2
CASSQGEGTYNEKLFF
TGTGCCAGCAGCCAAGGGGAGGGGACATACAATGAAAAACTGTTTTTT
>-|-|TRBJ2-2|TRBV15
CATSRGGLYTGELFF
TGTGCCACCAGCAGAGGAGGACTTTACACCGGGGAGCTGTTTTTT
>-|few|TRBJ1-5|TRBV4-1
CASSQGRAPSDQPQHF
TGCGCCAGCAGCCAAGGCAGGGCGCCATCTGATCAGCCCCAGCATTTT